These 17 T cell receptor beta chains originate from one sample sequenced in a study of regulatory T cells in long-lasting Graves disease (dated by TCRdb to the early 2020s). The sample's time point label is to be understood as: persistent/refractory GD, antithyroid drugs over 5 years with positive TRAb. RNA was extracted from PBMCs in TRIzol for both TCR sequencing and RNA sequencing. Library creation used multiplex PCR. The reads were generated on an Illumina HiSeq 4000. TCR beta libraries were built with iRepertoire HTBI primers and Arm-PCR amplification of CDR3 regions. TCRdb passed the public sequencing reads through fastp at Q25 and MiXCR, retaining productive beta sequences. When rows share a CDR3 protein, they turn into one entry using the most common DNA and genes. The sample yields hundreds of thousands of distinct CDR3 sequences; roughly a fifth were counted once. Of the sample, roughly 7% falls within the top ten clones.

This specimen consisted of peripheral blood mononuclear cells (PBMCs), obtained when the disease was refractory, from a patient treated with antithyroid drugs. Every receptor here comes from a female donor with Graves disease.

This clonotype was picked up a small number of times. The chain carries TRBV29-1 and TRBJ1-1, with TRBD1 matching 12 bases. Germline assignment: CDR1 SQVTM and CDR2 ANQGSEA. The CDR3 length is 17 residues. V shed 5 bases, J shed 1 base, and the junction held 11 bases outside the gene matches. CDR3 region: CSVLMGQGAGGNTEAFF. The CDR3 DNA is TGCAGCGTTTTAATGGGACAGGGGGCCGGGGGGAACACTGAAGCTTTCTTT.

The V call is TRBV30, the J call TRBJ1-5, with D unclear. Germline CDR1 GTSNPN, CDR2 SVGIG (reference sequence). V was trimmed by 0 bases and J by 10 bases, leaving 10 bases between them. The CDR3 has 12 residues. The CDR3 loop is CAWSVQSGPQHF. DNA of the CDR3: TGTGCCTGGAGTGTACAATCGGGACCCCAGCATTTT.

The J gene is TRBJ2-2, the V gene TRBV10-3; 14 nucleotides match TRBD2. This CDR3 is built from 18 residues. J gave up 0 bases and V 4 bases, and 4 bases lay outside the gene matches. The germline V gene has CDR1 ENHRY and CDR2 SYGVKD. The CDR3 sequence: CAISAGLAGAANTGELFF. The CDR3 nucleotides are TGTGCCATCAGTGCGGGACTAGCGGGGGCCGCGAACACCGGGGAGCTGTTTTTT.

V is TRBV13 and J is TRBJ2-7; D is unclear. V lost 5 bases and J lost 0, with 17 bases in between. Germline loops: CDR1 PRHDT, CDR2 FYEKMQ (reference sequence). This CDR3 is 16 amino acids long. This chain's CDR3 is CASSLGGGRNSYEQYF. The CDR3 nucleotides are TGTGCCAGCAGCCTCGGCGGCGGAAGGAACTCCTACGAGCAGTACTTC.

CDR3: CATSDSRTGYSNQPQHF. CDR3 bases: TGTGCCACCAGTGATTCCAGGACAGGCTATAGCAATCAGCCCCAGCATTTT. This chain links TRBV24-1 with TRBJ1-5; 7 bases are a match to TRBD1. Germline V CDR1 and CDR2: KGHDR, SFDVKD. The CDR3 runs 17 residues. J lost 0 bases, V lost 2 bases, and 6 bases had no gene match.

This clonotype was counted many times. V is TRBV28 and J is TRBJ1-5; TRBD1 is a possible D gene (5 bases). V was shortened by 5 bases and J by 5 bases, with 13 bases between the two germline ends. Germline V gene lookup returns CDR1 MDHEN and CDR2 SYDVKM. This CDR3 comprises 14 residues. This CDR3 reads CASSQGGNYQPQHF. DNA for the CDR3: TGTGCCAGCAGTCAGGGCGGCAATTATCAGCCCCAGCATTTT.

This clonotype was seen a few times. The rearrangement uses TRBV7-2 and TRBJ2-7, with 7 bases fitting TRBD2. J was trimmed by 2 bases and V by 3 bases; bases with no gene match: 4. This CDR3 is 14 amino acids long. CDR1 and CDR2 (germline): SGHTA, FQGNSA. The CDR3 coding sequence is TGTGCCAGCAGCTTCATCGGGGGGACCTACGAGCAGTACTTC. This sequence encodes CASSFIGGTYEQYF. Variable domain in full (rest from reference TRBV7-2 and TRBJ2-7): GAGVSQSPSNKVTEKGKDVELRCDPISGHTALYWYRQSLGQGLEFLIYFQGNSAPDKSGLPSDRFSAERTGGSVSTLTIQRTQQEDSAVYLCASSFIGGTYEQYFGPGTRLTVT.

This clonotype has just a few counts. At one end, the junction sequence differs from germline, possibly due to a read error. The chain is built from TRBV2 and TRBJ2-2; TRBD2 aligns across 8 bases. The CDR3 is 16 amino acids. Germline loops: CDR1 SNHLY, CDR2 FYNNEI. The CDR3 DNA reads TGTGCCACCACAAGTGACGGGGGGGGCCGCGCCGGGGAGCTGCTTTTT. Translated: CATTSDGGGRAGELLF.

This clonotype was detected many times. The V and J genes are TRBV12-5 and TRBJ1-2; no definite D call. Germline V lookup: CDR1 LGHNT, CDR2 FRNRAP. V was shortened by 1 base and J by 6 bases, with 9 bases between the two germline ends. The CDR3 is 13 residues long. The CDR3 region is CASGLAQSDGYTF. As DNA, the CDR3 is TGTGCTAGTGGTTTGGCGCAATCCGATGGCTACACCTTC. Variable domain in full (rest from reference TRBV12-5 and TRBJ1-2): DARVTQTPRHKVTEMGQEVTMRCQPILGHNTVFWYRQTMMQGLELLAYFRNRAPLDDSGMPKDRFSAEMPDATLATLKIQPSEPRDSAVYFCASGLAQSDGYTFGSGTRLTVV.

This clonotype was recorded once. The chain has TRBV2 and TRBJ2-3; D may match TRBD1 or TRBD2 (6 bases each). The V gene's germline CDR1 is SNHLY and CDR2 FYNNEI. Deletions cut 3 bases from V and 8 bases from J, with 12 bases between. CDR3 length equals 13 residues. The CDR3 bases are TGTGCCAGCAGTGAGGGAGAGGGGGGTACGCAGTATTTT. Its protein product is CASSEGEGGTQYF. Complete variable domain (other parts from reference TRBV2 and TRBJ2-3): EPEVTQTPSHQVTQMGQEVILRCVPISNHLYFYWYRQILGQKVEFLVSFYNNEISEKSEIFDDQFSVERPDGSNFTLKIRSTKLEDSAMYFCASSEGEGGTQYFGPGTRLTVL.

At least ten counts were recorded for this clonotype. This sequence joins TRBV2 and TRBJ2-7; TRBD1 agrees at 8 bases. The germline V gene encodes CDR1 SNHLY and CDR2 FYNNEI. This CDR3 is 14 amino acids long. Trimming removed 7 bases from V and 1 base from J; junction bases left unmatched: 6. The CDR3 sequence: CASNRQGSSYEQYF. CDR3 sequence (DNA): TGTGCCAGCAACAGACAGGGGTCGTCCTACGAGCAGTACTTC.

This clonotype appeared many times. The J gene is TRBJ2-4, the V gene TRBV10-3; D possibly matches TRBD1 or TRBD2 (6 bases each). Germline V gives CDR1 ENHRY, CDR2 SYGVKD. Trimming took off 2 bases at V and 7 bases at J, with 24 bases between the two ends. The CDR3 totals 18 residues. CDR3 DNA sequence: TGTGCCATCAGTGAGGTTTGGACAGCTGGGGGGACGTTGAACATTCAGTACTTC. This sequence encodes CAISEVWTAGGTLNIQYF.

This clonotype was observed many times. V is TRBV12-3 or TRBV12-4 and J is TRBJ2-4; maybe TRBD2 (6 bases). The ends were cut back, 1 base at V and 6 bases at J, with 10 bases in the middle. CDR3 length equals 14 residues. CDR3 bases: TGTGCCAGCAGTTTAGGTGGAGGGCTAAACATTCAGTACTTC. The encoded protein is CASSLGGGLNIQYF.

This clonotype was detected many times. This chain uses TRBV28 with TRBJ1-5; D possibly corresponds to TRBD1 (5 bases). The CDR3 extends over 16 amino acids. Trimming took 5 bases from V and 5 from J, leaving 19 bases between them. CDR1 is MDHEN and CDR2 is SYDVKM in the germline V gene. CDR3 amino acids: CASSPRQGQIHQPQHF. In nucleotides, the CDR3 is TGTGCCAGCAGTCCCCGCCAAGGACAAATTCATCAGCCCCAGCATTTT.

The chain recombines TRBV28 with TRBJ2-2; no firm D call. This CDR3 comprises 19 residues. The V and J ends lost 5 bases and 0 bases respectively, with 22 bases between them. The germline V gene encodes CDR1 MDHEN and CDR2 SYDVKM. The CDR3 loop reads CASSPRMTPINPNTGELFF. CDR3 nucleotide sequence: TGTGCCAGCAGTCCTAGAATGACACCTATTAACCCGAACACCGGGGAGCTGTTTTTT.

This clonotype was picked up many times. J is TRBJ2-2 and V is TRBV28, with 9 bases aligning to TRBD1. The junction had 7 bases not matched to a gene; V was cut back by 5 bases and J by 6 bases. This CDR3 is 15 amino acids long. CDR1 is MDHEN and CDR2 is SYDVKM in the germline V gene. The CDR3 nucleotides are TGTGCCAGCAGTAACGACAGGGGGGGCTCCGGGGAGCTGTTTTTT. Translation: CASSNDRGGSGELFF.

This clonotype was observed many times. The chain combines TRBV7-8 with TRBJ2-7; D remains ambiguous. V was shortened by 5 bases and J by 2 bases, with 10 bases between the two germline ends. Germline loops: CDR1 SGHVS, CDR2 FQNEAQ. The CDR3 sequence is 13 residues long. CDR3 region: CASSPISAYEQYF. In DNA, the CDR3 is TGTGCCAGCAGCCCCATCTCTGCCTACGAGCAGTACTTC.